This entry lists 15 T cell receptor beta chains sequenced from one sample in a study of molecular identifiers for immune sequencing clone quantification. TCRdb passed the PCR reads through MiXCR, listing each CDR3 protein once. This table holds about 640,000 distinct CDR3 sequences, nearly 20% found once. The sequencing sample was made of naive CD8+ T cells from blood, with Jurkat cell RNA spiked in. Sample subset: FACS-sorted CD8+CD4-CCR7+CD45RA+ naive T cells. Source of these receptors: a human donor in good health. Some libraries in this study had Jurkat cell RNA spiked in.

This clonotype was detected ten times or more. The CDR3 coding sequence is TGTGCCAGCAGTTACTCGATCGCGCGCACAGATACGCAGTATTTT. It specifies CASSYSIARTDTQYF. The rearrangement links TRBV6-2 or TRBV6-3 to TRBJ2-3; no reliable D call. V dropped 0 bases and J dropped 1 base, with 8 bases sitting between them. Germline V gives CDR1 MNHEY, CDR2 SVGEGT. The CDR3 loop spans 15 amino acids.

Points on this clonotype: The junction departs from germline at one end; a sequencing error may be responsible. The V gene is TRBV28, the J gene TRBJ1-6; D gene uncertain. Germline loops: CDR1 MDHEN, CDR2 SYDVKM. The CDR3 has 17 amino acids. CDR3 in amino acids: CAGSLLGTPIDNSPLHF. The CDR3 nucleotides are TGTGCCGGCAGTTTATTGGGAACCCCCATCGATAATTCACCCCTCCACTTT.

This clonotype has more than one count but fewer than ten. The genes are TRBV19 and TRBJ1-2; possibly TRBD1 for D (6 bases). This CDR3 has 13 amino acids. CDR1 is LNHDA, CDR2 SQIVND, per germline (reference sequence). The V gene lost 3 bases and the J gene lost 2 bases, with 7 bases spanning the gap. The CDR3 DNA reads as TGTGCCAGTAGTATGGACAGCAACTATGGCTACACCTTC. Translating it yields CASSMDSNYGYTF.

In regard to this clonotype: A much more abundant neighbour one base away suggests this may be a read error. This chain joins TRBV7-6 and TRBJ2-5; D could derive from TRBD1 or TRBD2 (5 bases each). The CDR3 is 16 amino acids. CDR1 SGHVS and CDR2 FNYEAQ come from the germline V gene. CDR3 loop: CASSSGPGTNERTQCF. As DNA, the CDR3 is TGTGCCAGCAGCTCGGGGCCGGGAACCAACGAGAGGACCCAGTGCTTC.

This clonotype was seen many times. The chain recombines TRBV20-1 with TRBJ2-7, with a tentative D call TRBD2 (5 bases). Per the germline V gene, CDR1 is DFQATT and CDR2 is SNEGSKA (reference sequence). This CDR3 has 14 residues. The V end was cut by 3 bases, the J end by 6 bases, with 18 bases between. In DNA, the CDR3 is TGCAGTGCTAGTATGGGTGGGAGCGGCTTCGAGCAGTACTTC. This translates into CSASMGGSGFEQYF.

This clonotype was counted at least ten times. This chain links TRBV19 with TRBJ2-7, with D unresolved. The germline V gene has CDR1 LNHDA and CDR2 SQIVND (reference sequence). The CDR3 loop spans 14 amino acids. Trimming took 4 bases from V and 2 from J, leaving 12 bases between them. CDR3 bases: TGTGCCAGTAGTACCGACCCCATGGCCTACGAGCAGTACTTC. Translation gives CASSTDPMAYEQYF.

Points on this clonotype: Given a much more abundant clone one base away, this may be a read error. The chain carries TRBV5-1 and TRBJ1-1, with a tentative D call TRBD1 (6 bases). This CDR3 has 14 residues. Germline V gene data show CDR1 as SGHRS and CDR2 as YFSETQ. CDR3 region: CTSSLAAGEVEAFF. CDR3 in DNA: TGCACCAGCAGCTTGGCGGCAGGGGAAGTTGAAGCTTTCTTT.

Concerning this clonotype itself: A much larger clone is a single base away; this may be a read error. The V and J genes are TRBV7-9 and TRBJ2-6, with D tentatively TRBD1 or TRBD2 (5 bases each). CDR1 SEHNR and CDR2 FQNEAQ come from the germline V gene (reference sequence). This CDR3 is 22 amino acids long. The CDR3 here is CASSFSGYETGKDSSGADVLTF. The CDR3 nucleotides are TGTGCCAGCAGCTTCAGCGGTTACGAAACAGGAAAAGACAGCTCTGGGGCCGACGTCCTGACTTTC.

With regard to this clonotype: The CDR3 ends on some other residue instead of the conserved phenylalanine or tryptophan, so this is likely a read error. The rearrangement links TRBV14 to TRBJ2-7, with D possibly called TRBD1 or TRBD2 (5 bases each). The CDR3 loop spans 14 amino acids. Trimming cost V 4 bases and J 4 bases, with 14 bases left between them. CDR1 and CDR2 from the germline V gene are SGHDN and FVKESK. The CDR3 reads CASSPPGLGYEQYS. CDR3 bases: TGTGCCAGCAGCCCTCCGGGGCTAGGGTACGAGCAGTACTCC.

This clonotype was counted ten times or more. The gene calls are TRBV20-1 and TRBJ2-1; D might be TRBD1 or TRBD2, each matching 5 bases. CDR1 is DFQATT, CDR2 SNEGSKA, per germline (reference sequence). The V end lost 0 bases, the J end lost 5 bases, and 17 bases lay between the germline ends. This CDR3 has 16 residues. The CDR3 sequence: CSARDLLRDQHNEQFF. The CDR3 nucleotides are TGCAGTGCTAGAGATCTTCTCCGGGACCAACACAATGAGCAGTTCTTC.

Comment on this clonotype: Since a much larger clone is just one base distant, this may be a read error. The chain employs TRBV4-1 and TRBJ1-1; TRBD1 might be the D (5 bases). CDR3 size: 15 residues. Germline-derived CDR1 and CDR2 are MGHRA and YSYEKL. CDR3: CAGSQQATPGAEAFF. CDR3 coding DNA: TGCGCCGGCAGCCAACAGGCGACCCCGGGGGCTGAAGCTTTCTTT.

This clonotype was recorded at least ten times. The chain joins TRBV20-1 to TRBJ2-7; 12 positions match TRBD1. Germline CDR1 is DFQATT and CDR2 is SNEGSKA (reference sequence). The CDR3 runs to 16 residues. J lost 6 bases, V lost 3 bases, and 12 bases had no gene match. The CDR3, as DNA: TGCAGTGCTAGGGCCCCAACCGGGACAGGGGGCTCCGAGCAGTACTTC. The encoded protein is CSARAPTGTGGSEQYF.

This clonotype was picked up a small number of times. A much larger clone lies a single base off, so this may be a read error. The CDR3 region has the DNA TGCGCCAGCAGCCGATCACCGAACACTGAAGCTTTCTTT. Translated: CASSRSPNTEAFF. This chain connects TRBV5-1 to TRBJ1-1; D is unclear. Deletions cut 4 bases from V and 1 base from J, with 8 bases between. The CDR3 is 13 residues long. Germline lookup yields CDR1 SGHRS and CDR2 YFSETQ. Looking up the rest from reference TRBV5-1 and TRBJ1-1 gives the full variable domain: KAGVTQTPRYLIKTRGQQVTLSCSPISGHRSVSWYQQTPGQGLQFLFEYFSETQRNKGNFPGRFSGRQFSNSRSEMNVSTLELGDSALYLCASSRSPNTEAFFGQGTRLTVV.

CDR3 sequence: CAISESGTGAKETQYF. In nucleotides, the CDR3 is TGTGCCATCAGTGAGTCCGGGACAGGGGCTAAAGAGACCCAGTACTTC. The chain uses TRBV10-3 and TRBJ2-5, with TRBD1 matching 10 bases. Germline V lookup: CDR1 ENHRY, CDR2 SYGVKD. The CDR3 spans 16 residues. Trimming cost V 0 bases and J 3 bases; bases outside gene matches: 4.

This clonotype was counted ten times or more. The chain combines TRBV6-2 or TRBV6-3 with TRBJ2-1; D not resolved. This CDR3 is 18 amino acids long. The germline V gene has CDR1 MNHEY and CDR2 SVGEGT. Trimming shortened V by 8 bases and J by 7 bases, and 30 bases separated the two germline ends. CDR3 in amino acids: CASSDPYQARKNWNEQFF. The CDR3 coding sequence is TGTGCCAGCTCAGATCCCTATCAAGCTCGGAAGAATTGGAATGAGCAGTTCTTC.